The subject of this entry is one TCR beta chain. This clonotype has a handful of counts. This receptor's antigen is unknown. Base qualities are not recorded, but no much larger clone differs from it by a single base. Including the terminal cysteine and phenylalanine, the CDR3 comprises 15 residues. Only the CDR3 portion is preserved as DNA: 45 bases, with reading frame beginning at the first base. Per the germline V gene, SGHTA is the CDR1 and FQGNSA is the CDR2. V loses 1 base, J loses 5 bases, and the germline ends lie 14 bases apart. Systemically healthy Caucasian individuals from Russia, over 30 in total and aged about 6 to 100 years, were included as donors. Each donor gave ten milliliters of peripheral blood, drawn into EDTA-treated Vacutainer tubes. PBMCs were isolated by Ficoll-Paque density-gradient centrifugation, with at least 7 million obtained per sample. Total RNA, at least 6 micrograms per sample, was extracted from PBMCs with Trizol reagent. Naive CD45RAhigh/CD27high T cell percentages were measured by flow cytometry on a PBMC aliquot from every donor.

This record comes from a study of blood T cells in healthy people across ages (dated by TCRdb to between 2014 and 2017). Concerning the study at large: Template switching captured roughly one uniquely barcoded TCR beta cDNA molecule per two T cells in model experiments. To track age-related changes in TCR beta repertoire diversity, the study relied on deep sequencing normalized with unique cDNA molecular identifiers. The donors were split into four age groups: young (average about 15 years), middle-aged (over 35), aged (about 56) and long-lived (roughly 77). To avoid experimental bias, donors of different ages were randomly spread across the sequencing lanes. The study analyzed two additional independent replicas of 1 million unique cDNA reads from the same blood draw for two donors, one aged 18 to 29 and one aged 80 or older.

Preparation of the library involved 5' RACE. For sequencing, an Illumina HiSeq 2500 was employed. A second PCR of roughly 6 to 12 cycles was performed with a sample-barcoded 5' primer and a J-beta primer mix. Each TCR beta cDNA molecule received a unique molecular identifier from a template-switch 5' adaptor carrying 12 random nucleotides. Each sample yielded at least 2.5 million CDR3-containing paired-end reads. First-strand cDNA was synthesized from all RNA with the Mint cDNA synthesis kit, primed by a TRBC-specific oligonucleotide. After uracil-DNA glycosylase treatment, a first 18-cycle PCR used universal primers M1SS and BC2_uni_R on all cDNA. The authors' analysis ran thus. For normalization, 1 million high-quality reads were randomly selected from each sample, with every read carrying a distinct molecular identifier. Instead of being binned into consensus sequences, reads with shared molecular identifiers were discarded. MiTCR, set to a Q25 quality threshold and the strictest error-elimination algorithm, was used for CDR3 identification, clonotype clustering and error correction. A nonparametric unseen species model with Euler transformation was used to estimate a lower bound on total TCR beta diversity. TCRdb reran the public reads through fastp at Q25 and MiXCR, keeping productive beta chains. Entries that share a CDR3 protein sequence are merged under the most common genes and DNA. None of the V and J calls come from the authors' own analysis; TCRdb made them. Recorded for this sample are approximately 850,000 distinct CDR3 sequences; more than 45% of them occurred a single time. Of the sample, roughly 22% is held by the ten largest clones.

The study at large found these results: A strong correlation was found between observed TCR beta diversity and the percentage of naive T cells measured by flow cytometry. Total diversity estimates from one million sequenced T cells were considered lower bounds and underestimates. Compared with the aged group, the long-lived group had more naive CD4+ T cells, fewer expanded clones and increased TCR diversity, a pattern suggesting age selection. As age increased, observed TCR beta diversity per million T cells dropped in a roughly linear way, and a significant reduction was already evident by age 40. Because profiling used bulk unsorted PBMCs, naive and antigen-experienced compartments could not be compared conclusively. Because the CMV infection status of the donors was unknown, age-related changes in expanded clonotypes may potentially have been confounded.

The rearrangement joined TRBV7-2 to TRBJ2-5; matching of 5 bases hints at TRBD1 as the D gene. Sequenced sample: blood. This clonotype originated in a man younger than 40 in good health. The nucleotides are TGTGCCAGCAGCTTAGTTACAGGCCACCCGGAGACCCAGTACTTC. This encodes CASSLVTGHPETQYF.